This TCR beta chain was recovered during a study of CD8+CD57+ T cells in acquired aplastic anemia (dated by TCRdb to 2016 to 2019). With respect to the entire study: Extracted DNA from sorted CD4+ and CD8+ cells averaged approximately 3 ug, ranging from roughly 0.2 to 30 ug. For healthy donor samples, the average read count was about 10 million for CD4+ cells and roughly 11 million for CD8+ cells.

V sheds 1 base and J sheds 0 bases, leaving 4 bases between their ends. CDR1 and CDR2, looked up from the germline V gene (reference sequence), are LNHNV and YYDKDF. The cysteine opens and the phenylalanine closes a CDR3 of 14 amino acids. The entry retains the CDR3 DNA only, 42 bases that are in frame from base 1. TCR beta VDJ combination and CDR3 sequence profiling used genomic DNA as the template. An Illumina HiSeq 2000 was the platform used for TCR repertoire sequencing. The original methods were these. TRBV/TRBJ rearrangement plots, CDR3 size and DJ length profiles, and Simpson's diversity index were used to evaluate the repertoires. Whichever DNA sequence was most abundant in the deep sequencing data was defined as the immunodominant clone. CDR3 amino acid sequences were screened for sharing across subjects and compared with published repertoires and the VDJdb database. Through fastp at Q25 and MiXCR, TCRdb rebuilt clones from the public reads, retaining in-frame beta chains. Here each entry gathers all rows of one CDR3 protein and keeps the most common genes and DNA. Here the V and J calls rest on TCRdb's processing, not on the authors' analysis. The sample has about 110,000 distinct CDR3 sequences on record, 40% to 65% of them singletons. The ten largest clones add up to around a third of the sample.

TCR repertoires of sorted CD4+ and CD8+ blood T cells from severe aplastic anemia patients and healthy subjects were deep-sequenced in the study. Ficoll-Paque density gradient centrifugation was used to isolate peripheral blood mononuclear cells. Before DNA extraction, CD4+ and CD8+ T cells were sorted by FACS or by magnetic beads. With regard to this clonotype: This clone's antigen is unknown. No much larger clone is present one base from it, and per-base qualities are unavailable.

General findings and caveats noted by the study authors: Patients and healthy controls showed no significant difference in CD8+ Simpson's diversity (P=0.060). About 28 CD8+ CDR3 sequences were found in both patients and controls but appeared to be highly expressed in patients and within the immunodominant clones of the patients.

Sequencing used sorted CD4+, CD8+, or CD8+CD57+ T cells (not recorded which) from PBMCs. Recombination joined TRBV15 with TRBJ1-3; too little of a D gene remains to name it. The source of this sequence is a human donor in good health, serving as a control. The CDR3 protein: CATSRVGSGNTIYF. The DNA reads TGTGCCACCAGCAGAGTGGGCTCTGGAAACACCATATATTTT.